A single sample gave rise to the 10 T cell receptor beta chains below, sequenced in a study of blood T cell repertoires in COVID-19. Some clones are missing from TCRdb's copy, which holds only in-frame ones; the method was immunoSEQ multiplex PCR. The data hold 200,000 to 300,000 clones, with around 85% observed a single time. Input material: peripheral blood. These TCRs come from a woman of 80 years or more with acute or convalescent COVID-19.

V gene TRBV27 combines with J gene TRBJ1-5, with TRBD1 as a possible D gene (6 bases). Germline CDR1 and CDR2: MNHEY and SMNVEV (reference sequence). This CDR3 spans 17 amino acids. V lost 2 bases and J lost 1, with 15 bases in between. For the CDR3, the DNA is TGTGCCAGCAGTTTAAGGGGGGGGACGTTAAGCAATCAGCCCCAGCATTTT. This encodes CASSLRGGTLSNQPQHF.

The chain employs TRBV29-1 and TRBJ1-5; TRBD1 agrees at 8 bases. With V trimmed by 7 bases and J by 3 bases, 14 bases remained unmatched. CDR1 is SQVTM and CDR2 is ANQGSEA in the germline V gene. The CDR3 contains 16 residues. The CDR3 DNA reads TGCAGCGCACTTCAACAGGGGGGGGTCAACAATCAGCCCCAGCATTTT. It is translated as CSALQQGGVNNQPQHF.

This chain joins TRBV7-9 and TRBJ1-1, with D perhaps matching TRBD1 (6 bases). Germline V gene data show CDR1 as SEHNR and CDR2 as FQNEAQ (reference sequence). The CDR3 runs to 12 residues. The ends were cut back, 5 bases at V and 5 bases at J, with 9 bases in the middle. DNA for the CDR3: TGTGCCAGCAGCCACAGGGAAACTGAAGCTTTCTTT. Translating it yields CASSHRETEAFF.

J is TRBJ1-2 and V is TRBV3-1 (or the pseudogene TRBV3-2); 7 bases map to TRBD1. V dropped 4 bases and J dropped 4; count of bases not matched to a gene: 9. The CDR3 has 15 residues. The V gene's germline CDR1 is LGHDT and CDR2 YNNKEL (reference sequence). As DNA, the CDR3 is TGTGCCAGCAGCCCAACCCGGGACAGCTTCTATGGCTACACCTTC. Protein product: CASSPTRDSFYGYTF.

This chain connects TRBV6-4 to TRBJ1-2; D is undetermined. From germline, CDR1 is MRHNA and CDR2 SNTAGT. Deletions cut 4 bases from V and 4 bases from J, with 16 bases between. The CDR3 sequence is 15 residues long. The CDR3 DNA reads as TGTGCCAGCAGTGGTCCCAGACAAACTTGCTATGGCTACACCTTC. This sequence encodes CASSGPRQTCYGYTF.

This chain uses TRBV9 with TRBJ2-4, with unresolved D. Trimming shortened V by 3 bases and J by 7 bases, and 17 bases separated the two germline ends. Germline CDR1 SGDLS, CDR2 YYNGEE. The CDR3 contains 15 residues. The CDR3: CASSASPSRGNIQYF. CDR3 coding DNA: TGTGCCAGCAGCGCCTCCCCGTCTCGTGGCAACATTCAGTACTTC.

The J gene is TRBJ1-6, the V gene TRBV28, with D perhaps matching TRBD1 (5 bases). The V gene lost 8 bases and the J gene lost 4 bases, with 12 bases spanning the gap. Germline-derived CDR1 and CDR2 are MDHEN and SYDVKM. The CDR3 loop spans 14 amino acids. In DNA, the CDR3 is TGTGCCAGCGGACAAAGCCCTTATAATTCACCCCTCCACTTT. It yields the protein CASGQSPYNSPLHF.

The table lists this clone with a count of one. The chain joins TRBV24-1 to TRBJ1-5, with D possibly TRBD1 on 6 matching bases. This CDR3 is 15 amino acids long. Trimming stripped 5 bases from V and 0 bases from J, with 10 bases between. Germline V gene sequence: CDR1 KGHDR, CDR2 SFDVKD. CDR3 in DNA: TGTGCCACCAGTGCCGCAGGGGTTAGCAATCAGCCCCAGCATTTT. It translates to CATSAAGVSNQPQHF.

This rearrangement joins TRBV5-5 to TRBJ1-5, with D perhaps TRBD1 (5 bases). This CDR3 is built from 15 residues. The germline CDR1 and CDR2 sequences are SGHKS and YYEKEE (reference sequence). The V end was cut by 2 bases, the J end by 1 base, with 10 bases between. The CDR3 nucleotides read TGTGCCAGCAGCTTAGGTCGGACAAGCAATCAGCCCCAGCATTTT. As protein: CASSLGRTSNQPQHF.

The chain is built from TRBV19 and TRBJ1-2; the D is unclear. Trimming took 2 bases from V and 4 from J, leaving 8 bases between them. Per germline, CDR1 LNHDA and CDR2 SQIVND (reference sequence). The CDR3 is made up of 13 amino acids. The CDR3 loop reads CASSIQVGYGYTF. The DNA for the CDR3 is TGTGCCAGTAGTATACAGGTTGGCTATGGCTACACCTTC.